Below, one TCR beta chain is given with its context. Its antigen is not known. Template material for amplifying TCR beta CDR3 regions consisted of RNA transcripts. The primer set for the first-round RT-PCR of the TCR CDR3 was HTBI. Using its own MiXCR run on the multiplex PCR reads, TCRdb lists one record per CDR3 protein. The sample holds about 570,000 distinct CDR3 sequences, about half seen once. This entry is derived from a study of T cells in Graves' hyperthyroidism and ophthalmopathy. Notes on the study in general: Most thyroid clonotypes with frequency above 0.001 were detected in blood. From stable hyperthyroidism, ophthalmopathy was set apart by a 13 V-J model.

Exclusion of a patient resulted from uncontrolled infection, other autoimmune disease, pregnancy or lactation. Together with thyroid ultrasound, orbital computed tomography, serum thyroxine and TRAb, clinical symptoms were used for diagnoses. The CDR3 runs to 15 residues. Germline values: CDR1 SEHNR, CDR2 FQNEAQ (reference sequence). V lost 5 bases and J lost 1, with 14 bases in between. The sequence derives from an adult woman with Graves' disease, either hyperthyroidism or ophthalmopathy (not recorded which). Sequenced sample: peripheral blood or thyroid tissue (not recorded which). The chain carries TRBV7-9 and TRBJ1-2; D is unclear. DNA for the CDR3: TGTGCCAGCAGCCCAGCTCAGGAAAATAACTATGGCTACACCTTC. The encoded protein is CASSPAQENNYGYTF.